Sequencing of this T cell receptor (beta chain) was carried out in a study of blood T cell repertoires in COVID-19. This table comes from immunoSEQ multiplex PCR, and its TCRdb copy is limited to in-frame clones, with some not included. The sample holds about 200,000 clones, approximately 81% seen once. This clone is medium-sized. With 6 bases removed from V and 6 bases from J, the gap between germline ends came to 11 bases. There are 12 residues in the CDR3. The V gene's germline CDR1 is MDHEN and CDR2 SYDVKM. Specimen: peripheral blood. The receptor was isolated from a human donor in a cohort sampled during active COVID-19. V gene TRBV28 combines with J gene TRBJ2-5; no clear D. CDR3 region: CASSPEVKTQYF. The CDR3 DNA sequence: TGTGCCAGCAGCCCAGAAGTAAAGACCCAGTACTTC.